The entry below gives a single T cell receptor (beta chain) sequence along with its context. Its antigen is unknown. A CD45RO/CCR7/CD25/CD127/CD95/CD27 panel sorted naive, central memory, regulatory and stem cell-like memory CD4+ cells. All sorted populations exceeded 95% purity. These data are taken from a study of beta chain features in type 1 diabetes. Turning to the study itself: Similarity in age, gender and cell yields was seen between patients and healthy donors. Study observations and caveats: Moderately but significantly shorter TCRB CDR3s were found in Type 1 diabetes patients in all four CD4+ subsets.

The authors reverse transcribed all of the isolated RNA, so sequencing captured expressed TCRB transcripts. Average reads for naive, central memory and regulatory T cell samples were about 4 million. Generated by immunoSEQ multiplex PCR, the TCRdb table keeps only in-frame clones and is missing some. Here the sample spans roughly 730,000 clones, 10% to 15% being singletons. V gave up 0 bases and J gave up 0 bases, with 12 bases separating them. The V gene's germline CDR1 is MGHRA and CDR2 YSYEKL. This CDR3 contains 17 residues. The sample was naive CD4+ T cells from blood. The TCR was taken from a man between 18 and 35 years old with type 1 diabetes. The chain recombines TRBV4-1 with TRBJ2-1; possible D gene TRBD1, 6 bases. The CDR3 is CASSQEPTGNSYNEQFF. In DNA form, the CDR3 reads TGCGCCAGCAGCCAAGAGCCGACAGGAAACTCCTACAATGAGCAGTTCTTC.